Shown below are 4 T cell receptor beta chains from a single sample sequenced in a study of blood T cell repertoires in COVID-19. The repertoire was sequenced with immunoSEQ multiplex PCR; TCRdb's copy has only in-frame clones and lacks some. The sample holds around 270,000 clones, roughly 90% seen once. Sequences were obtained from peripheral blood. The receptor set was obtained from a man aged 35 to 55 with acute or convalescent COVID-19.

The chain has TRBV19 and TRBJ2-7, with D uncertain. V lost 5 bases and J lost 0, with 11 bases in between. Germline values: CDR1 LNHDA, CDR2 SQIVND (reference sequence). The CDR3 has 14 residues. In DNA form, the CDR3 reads TGTGCCAGTAGTTCCCATCTACGCTCCTACGAGCAGTACTTC. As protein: CASSSHLRSYEQYF.

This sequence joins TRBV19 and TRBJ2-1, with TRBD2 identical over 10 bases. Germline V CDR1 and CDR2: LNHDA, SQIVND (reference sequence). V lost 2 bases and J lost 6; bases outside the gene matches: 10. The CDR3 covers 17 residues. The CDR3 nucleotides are TGTGCCAGTAGTATATCTAAGGGACTAGCGTTGCCCAATGAGCAGTTCTTC. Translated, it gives CASSISKGLALPNEQFF.

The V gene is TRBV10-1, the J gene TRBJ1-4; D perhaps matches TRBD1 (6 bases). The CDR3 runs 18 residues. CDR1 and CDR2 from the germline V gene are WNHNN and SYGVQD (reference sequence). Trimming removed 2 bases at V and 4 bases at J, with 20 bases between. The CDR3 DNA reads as TGCGCCAGCAGTGAGAGGGGGGGGGACGCAGCCCTTAATGAAAAACTGTTTTTT. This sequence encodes CASSERGGDAALNEKLFF.

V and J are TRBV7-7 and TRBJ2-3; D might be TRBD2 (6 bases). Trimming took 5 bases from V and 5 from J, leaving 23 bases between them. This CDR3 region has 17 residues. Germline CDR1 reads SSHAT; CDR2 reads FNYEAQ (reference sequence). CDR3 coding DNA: TGTGCCAGCAGCCGCGGGGAGGAGGGGCGCCGGGGAGATACGCAGTATTTT. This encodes CASSRGEEGRRGDTQYF.